One sample yielded the 14 T cell receptor beta chains listed below, sequenced in a study of blood T cell repertoires in COVID-19. Repertoires were generated with immunoSEQ multiplex PCR, while TCRdb's copy carries only in-frame clones and drops some. Of some 170,000 clones detected, over 80% appear once; the ten largest clones hold about 1.6%. Input material: peripheral blood. These TCRs come from a woman in her forties or fifties with acute or convalescent COVID-19.

This chain uses TRBV18 with TRBJ1-1; 7 bases match TRBD1. J lost 7 bases, V lost 3 bases, and 2 bases had no gene match. The CDR3 runs to 12 residues. The V gene's germline CDR1 is KGHSH and CDR2 LQKENI. The CDR3 loop is CASSPRQGEAFF. CDR3 nucleotides: TGTGCCAGCTCACCCAGACAGGGTGAAGCTTTCTTT.

This rearrangement joins TRBV6-5 to TRBJ1-5; D uncertain. The CDR3 is made up of 13 amino acids. The V gene's germline CDR1 is MNHEY and CDR2 SVGAGI. V lost 7 bases to trimming and J lost 3 bases, with 10 bases between them. CDR3 residues: CASKMRFNQPQHF. As DNA, the CDR3 is TGTGCCAGCAAGATGAGATTCAATCAGCCCCAGCATTTT.

The V gene is TRBV2, the J gene TRBJ2-2, with TRBD1 matching 7 bases. CDR3 length: 15 amino acids. Germline-derived CDR1 and CDR2 are SNHLY and FYNNEI. The V segment lost 5 bases and the J segment 0 bases; nucleotides outside the gene matches: 3. The CDR3 region has the DNA TGTGCCAGCAGTCCCGGACAGGCGAACACCGGGGAGCTGTTTTTT. Residues: CASSPGQANTGELFF.

The chain combines TRBV7-9 with TRBJ2-2; D ambiguous. Germline V lookup: CDR1 SEHNR, CDR2 FQNEAQ (reference sequence). The CDR3 covers 15 residues. V was cut by 5 bases and J by 4 bases, with 14 bases left in between. The CDR3 loop is CASSNFLAATGELFF. CDR3 nucleotide sequence: TGTGCCAGCAGCAATTTCCTGGCCGCCACCGGGGAGCTGTTTTTT.

The V gene is TRBV19, the J gene TRBJ1-2, with 8 bases identical to TRBD1. CDR1 is LNHDA, CDR2 SQIVND, per germline (reference sequence). Trimming cost V 5 bases and J 1 base; bases outside gene matches: 6. The length of the CDR3 is 15 residues. CDR3 protein: CASSLGTGLNYGYTF. The CDR3 bases are TGTGCCAGTAGTCTCGGGACAGGACTTAACTATGGCTACACCTTC. Together with reference TRBV19 and TRBJ1-2, the CDR3 gives the full variable domain: DGGITQSPKYLFRKEGQNVTLSCEQNLNHDAMYWYRQDPGQGLRLIYYSQIVNDFQKGDIAEGYSVSREKKESFPLTVTSAQKNPTAFYLCASSLGTGLNYGYTFGSGTRLTVV.

This clone occurred once. V and J are TRBV30 and TRBJ1-2, with a possible D match to TRBD1 (5 bases). The germline CDR1 and CDR2 sequences are GTSNPN and SVGIG (reference sequence). V was trimmed by 0 bases and J by 0 bases, leaving 11 bases between them. The CDR3 loop spans 15 amino acids. For the CDR3, the DNA is TGTGCCTGGAGTGTAGACAGCCTGACTAACTATGGCTACACCTTC. This encodes CAWSVDSLTNYGYTF. The full variable domain, rest sourced from reference TRBV30 and TRBJ1-2, is SQTIHQWPATLVQPVGSPLSLECTVEGTSNPNLYWYRQAAGRGLQLLFYSVGIGQISSEVPQNLSASRPQDRQFILSSKKLLLSDSGFYLCAWSVDSLTNYGYTFGSGTRLTVV.

V gene TRBV6-5 combines with J gene TRBJ1-1, with TRBD1 as a possible D gene (5 bases). Germline CDR1 is MNHEY and CDR2 is SVGAGI. Between the trimmed V and J ends, which lost 0 bases and 8 bases, there was a span of 13 bases. CDR3 size: 14 residues. CDR3 in DNA: TGTGCCAGCAGTTACTCCGACAGTCAATCCGAAGCTTTCTTT. Translating it yields CASSYSDSQSEAFF.

This rearrangement joins TRBV11-3 to TRBJ2-3, with 8 bases matching TRBD2. Germline V gene sequence: CDR1 SGHNT, CDR2 YENEEA. There are 17 residues in the CDR3. V gave up 4 bases and J gave up 3 bases; unmatched junction bases: 12. CDR3 nucleotide sequence: TGTGCCAGCAGCTCCCTCGGGGGGGAGGTAACAACAGATACGCAGTATTTT. Protein sequence: CASSSLGGEVTTDTQYF.

The chain couples TRBV7-3 to TRBJ2-7, with D perhaps matching TRBD2 (6 bases). This CDR3 has 15 amino acids. V gave up 2 bases and J gave up 3 bases, with 14 bases separating them. Germline CDR1 is SGHTA and CDR2 is FQGTGA. The CDR3 spells CASSLEGTVGYEQYF. Here the CDR3 DNA reads TGTGCCAGCAGCTTAGAGGGGACTGTGGGCTACGAGCAGTACTTC. Combining the CDR3 with reference TRBV7-3 and TRBJ2-7 gives the whole variable domain GAGVSQTPSNKVTEKGKYVELRCDPISGHTALYWYRQSLGQGPEFLIYFQGTGAADDSGLPNDRFFAVRPEGSVSTLKIQRTERGDSAVYLCASSLEGTVGYEQYFGPGTRLTVT.

This chain joins TRBV11-2 and TRBJ2-1; TRBD2 matches at 9 bases. V gave up 1 base and J gave up 4 bases; unmatched junction bases: 2. CDR3 size: 15 residues. Germline V gene sequence: CDR1 SGHAT, CDR2 FQNNGV. In DNA form, the CDR3 reads TGTGCCAGCAGCTTAGCTAGCGGGGTATACAATGAGCAGTTCTTC. This sequence encodes CASSLASGVYNEQFF.

This chain uses TRBV5-1 with TRBJ2-3, with TRBD1 as a possible D gene (5 bases). The germline V and J ends were trimmed by 4 bases and 0 bases, with 9 bases remaining between them. Germline CDR1 is SGHRS and CDR2 is YFSETQ. This CDR3 contains 14 residues. The DNA for the CDR3 is TGCGCCAGCAGCCCGACAGATAGCACAGATACGCAGTATTTT. Translating it yields CASSPTDSTDTQYF.

This rearrangement joins TRBV13 to TRBJ1-1, with D possibly being TRBD1 (6 bases). Trimming removed 2 bases at V and 0 bases at J, with 10 bases between. Per germline, CDR1 PRHDT and CDR2 FYEKMQ (reference sequence). The CDR3 totals 15 residues. The CDR3 here is CASSLIQGMNTEAFF. The CDR3 DNA follows: TGTGCCAGCAGCTTAATACAGGGTATGAACACTGAAGCTTTCTTT.

The chain couples TRBV13 to TRBJ2-3; perhaps TRBD2 as D (6 bases). Germline V gene lookup returns CDR1 PRHDT and CDR2 FYEKMQ (reference sequence). The V gene lost 1 base and the J gene lost 1 base, with 9 bases spanning the gap. The CDR3 length is 15 residues. For the CDR3, the DNA is TGTGCCAGCAGCTTAGAGACTAGGGGCACAGATACGCAGTATTTT. Translating gives CASSLETRGTDTQYF. Using reference TRBV13 and TRBJ2-3 for the parts outside the CDR3, the full variable domain is AAGVIQSPRHLIKEKRETATLKCYPIPRHDTVYWYQQGPGQDPQFLISFYEKMQSDKGSIPDRFSAQQFSDYHSELNMSSLELGDSALYFCASSLETRGTDTQYFGPGTRLTVL.

The J gene is TRBJ2-7, the V gene TRBV19; 7 nucleotides align to TRBD1. The CDR3 spans 16 residues. J lost 0 bases, V lost 4 bases, and 9 bases had no gene match. CDR1 and CDR2 (germline): LNHDA, SQIVND (reference sequence). CDR3 region: CASSSRGRGTSYEQYF. CDR3 nucleotide sequence: TGTGCCAGTAGTAGCCGGGGCAGGGGGACCTCCTACGAGCAGTACTTC.